This TCR beta chain was recorded in a study of cytotoxic CD8 clonotypes in ibrutinib-treated CLL. Notes on the study in general: Higher clonality was seen at ibrutinib response and a return toward baseline at progression.

As for this clone: Its specificity is not known.

Sequencing was performed with immunoSEQ multiplex PCR; in TCRdb, only in-frame clones are kept and a portion is missing. The sample carries some 13,000 clones, 50% to 55% recorded once. Sample: PBMCs, taken at a roughly 24-month disease-progression time point, from a patient treated with ibrutinib. This TCR derives from a human donor with chronic lymphocytic leukemia.

The CDR3 here is CATTVGGEAFF. DNA for the CDR3: TGTGCCACCACTGTGGGGGGTGAAGCTTTCTTT. The rearrangement links TRBV27 to TRBJ1-1, with D perhaps TRBD1 (5 bases). Trimming took off 10 bases at V and 7 bases at J, with 13 bases between the two ends. This CDR3 spans 11 amino acids. Per the germline V gene, CDR1 is MNHEY and CDR2 is SMNVEV (reference sequence).